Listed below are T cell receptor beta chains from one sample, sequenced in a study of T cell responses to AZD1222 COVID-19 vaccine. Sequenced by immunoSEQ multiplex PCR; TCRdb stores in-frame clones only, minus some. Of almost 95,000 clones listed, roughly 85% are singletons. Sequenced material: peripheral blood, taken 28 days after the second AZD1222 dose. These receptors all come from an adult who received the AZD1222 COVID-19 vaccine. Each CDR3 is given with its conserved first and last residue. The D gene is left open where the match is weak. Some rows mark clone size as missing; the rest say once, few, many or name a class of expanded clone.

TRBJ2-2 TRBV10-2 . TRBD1 TGCGCCAGCAGCGAGAGACAGGGGTGGACCGGGGAGCTGTTTTTT CASSERQGWTGELFF
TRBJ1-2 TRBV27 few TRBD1 TGTGCCAGCGGGCTCCGAGACAGGGGGCTTGGCTACACCTTC CASGLRDRGLGYTF
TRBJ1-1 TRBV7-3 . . TGTGCCAGCAGCTTAGGCCAGGGTAGCACTGAAGCTTTCTTT CASSLGQGSTEAFF
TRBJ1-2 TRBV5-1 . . TGCGCCAGCAGCAGGGACACGGCTTCGGGAGGCTACACCTTC CASSRDTASGGYTF
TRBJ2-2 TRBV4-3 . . TGCGCCAGCAGCCAACGCCAAGGCACCGGGGAGCTGTTTTTT CASSQRQGTGELFF
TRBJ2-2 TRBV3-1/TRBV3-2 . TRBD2 TGTGCCAGCAGCCAACTAGCGGGGGGACTCCACACCGGGGAGCTGTTTTTT CASSQLAGGLHTGELFF
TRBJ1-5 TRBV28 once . TGTGCCAGCAGTTTTCAGGGAAAGGGTCGTCAGCCCCAGCATTTT CASSFQGKGRQPQHF
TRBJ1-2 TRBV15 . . TGTGCCACCAGCAGTCAGGGGACGGCCTATGGCTACACCTTC CATSSQGTAYGYTF
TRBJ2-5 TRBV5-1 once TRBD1 TGCGCCAGCAGCTTGGTGGGACAGTCACAAGAGACCCAGTACTTC CASSLVGQSQETQYF
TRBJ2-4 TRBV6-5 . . TGTGCCAGCAGCCTAGGACAGAGAAACATTCAGTACTTC CASSLGQRNIQYF
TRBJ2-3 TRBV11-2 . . TGTGCCAGCGGTGGCGCAGATACGCAGTATTTT CASGGADTQYF
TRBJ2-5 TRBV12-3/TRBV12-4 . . TGTGCCAGCAGTTTATCGTACCAAGAGACCCAGTACTTC CASSLSYQETQYF
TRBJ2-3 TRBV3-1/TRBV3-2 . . TGTGCCAGCAGCCATGATGCTAGCGGGACAGGTACGCAGTATTTT CASSHDASGTGTQYF
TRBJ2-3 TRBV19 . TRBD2 TGTGCCAGTAGTATCTCTAGGACTAGCGGCCACACAGATACGCAGTATTTT CASSISRTSGHTDTQYF
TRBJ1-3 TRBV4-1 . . TGCGCCAGCAGCCAAGGTTCCGGATTCGACTCTGGAAACACCATATATTTT CASSQGSGFDSGNTIYF
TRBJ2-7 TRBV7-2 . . TGTGCCAGCAGCTTAGTCTCCACCTCGGGGGAGCAGTACTTC CASSLVSTSGEQYF
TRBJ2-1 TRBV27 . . TGTGCCAGCAGTTTATCGATTGGGGGCAATGAGCAGTTCTTC CASSLSIGGNEQFF
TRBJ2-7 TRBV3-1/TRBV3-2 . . TGTGCCAGCAGCCAAGGTCTAGCCTACGAGCAGTACTTC CASSQGLAYEQYF
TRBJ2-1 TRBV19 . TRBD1 TGTGCCAGTAGGTCCAGGGGGTACAATGAGCAGTTCTTC CASRSRGYNEQFF
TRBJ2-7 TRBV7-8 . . TGTGCCAGCAGCCCGCGTGCTGGGCTGAGAGGGGAGCAGTACTTC CASSPRAGLRGEQYF
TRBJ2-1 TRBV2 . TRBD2 TGTGCCAGCAGGACCCCCTCTAGCGGGGCCAGACACTCCTACAATGAGCAGTTCTTC CASRTPSSGARHSYNEQFF
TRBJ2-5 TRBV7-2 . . TGTGCCAGCAGCTTAGCGGGAGGGGGGGAGACCCAGTACTTC CASSLAGGGETQYF
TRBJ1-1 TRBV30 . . TGTGCCTCGGGGGCAGGGTTGAATACTGAAGCTTTCTTT CASGAGLNTEAFF
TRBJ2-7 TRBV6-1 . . TGTGCCAGCAGTGAACAGGGGATATCCTACGAGCAGTACTTC CASSEQGISYEQYF
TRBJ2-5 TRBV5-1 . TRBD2 TGCGCCAGCACTAGCGGGGGGGCTGAAGAGACCCAGTACTTC CASTSGGAEETQYF
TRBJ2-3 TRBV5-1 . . TGCGCCAGCAGCTTGGGGGCCCCTGTAGATACGCAGTATTTT CASSLGAPVDTQYF
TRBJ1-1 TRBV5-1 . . TGCGCCAGCAGCTGGAACGCAGGTATGAACACTGAAGCTTTCTTT CASSWNAGMNTEAFF
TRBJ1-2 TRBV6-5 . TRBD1 TGTGCCAGCAGCCCGGACAGGGTGGTTGGCTACACCTTC CASSPDRVVGYTF
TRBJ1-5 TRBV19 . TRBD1 TGTGCCAGTAGTATAGATGACAGGGTGAGGGAGCCCCAGCATTTT CASSIDDRVREPQHF
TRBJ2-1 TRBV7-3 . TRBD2 TGTGCCAGCAGCTTAGTGGGCGGGGGGGCCGCTGAGCAGTTCTTC CASSLVGGGAAEQFF
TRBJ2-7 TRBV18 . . TGTGCCAGCTCCTCAGCAGTCTCCTACGAGCAGTACTTC CASSSAVSYEQYF
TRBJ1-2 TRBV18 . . TGTGCCAGCTCGCCAGACAGGTGGGGCGGCTACACCTTC CASSPDRWGGYTF
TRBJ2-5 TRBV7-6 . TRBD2 TGTGCCAGCAGCGCTACGGGGACTAGCGTTCAAGAGACCCAGTACTTC CASSATGTSVQETQYF
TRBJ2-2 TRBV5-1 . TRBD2 TGCGCCAGCAGCTTGGGGCTAGCGGACGGGGAGCTGTTTTTT CASSLGLADGELFF
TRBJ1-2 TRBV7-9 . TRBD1 TGTGCCAGCAGCGAGGGGGCGAACTATGGCTACACCTTC CASSEGANYGYTF
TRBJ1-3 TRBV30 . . TGTGCCTGGAGTGCGAGCCTTGGAAACACCATATATTTT CAWSASLGNTIYF
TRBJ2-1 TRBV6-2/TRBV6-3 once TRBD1 TGTGCCAGCAGCTCCGAACAGGGGCTAGAGCAGTTCTTC CASSSEQGLEQFF
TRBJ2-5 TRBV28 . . TGTGCCAGCAGTTTCCGGGGGAAGTACCAAGAGACCCAGTACTTC CASSFRGKYQETQYF
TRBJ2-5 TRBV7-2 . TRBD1 TGTGCCAGCAGCTACCAACGAGGGGGCGGGGAGACCCAGTACTTC CASSYQRGGGETQYF
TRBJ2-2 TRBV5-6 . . TGTGCCAGCAGCCGGGGATGGGGCGCGAACACCGGGGAGCTGTTTTTT CASSRGWGANTGELFF
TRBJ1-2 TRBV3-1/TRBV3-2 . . TGTGCCAGCAGCCAAGAGGGAAAGGGCTATGGCTACACCTTC CASSQEGKGYGYTF
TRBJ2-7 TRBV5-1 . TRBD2 TGCGCCAGCAGCTTGGCACTAGCGGGGGGGCCGATAAGGTCCTACGAGCAGTACTTC CASSLALAGGPIRSYEQYF
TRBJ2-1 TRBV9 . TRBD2 TGTGCCAGCAGCGCCGGTGGACTAGCGGGAGGCTATGAGCAGTTCTTC CASSAGGLAGGYEQFF
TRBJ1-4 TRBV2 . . TGTGCCAGCACCCTCTTCGGACGGCGGGGGAGTGAAAAACTGTTTTTT CASTLFGRRGSEKLFF
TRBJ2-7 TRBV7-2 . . TGTGCCAGCAGCTTCCACAAGACCTACGAGCAGTACTTC CASSFHKTYEQYF
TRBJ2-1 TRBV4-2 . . TGTGCCAGCAGCCATCGATCACGGACTTCCTACAATGAGCAGTTCTTC CASSHRSRTSYNEQFF
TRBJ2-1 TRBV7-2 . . TGTGCCACCCAGTCATACAATGAGCAGTTCTTC CATQSYNEQFF
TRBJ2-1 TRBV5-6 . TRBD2 TGTGCCAGCAGCCCGGGACTAGCGGGCTTGATGGGGTTCTTC CASSPGLAGLMGFF
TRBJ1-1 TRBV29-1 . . TGCAGCGTTGAAGAAGGGGGAGGGACTGAAGCTTTCTTT CSVEEGGGTEAFF
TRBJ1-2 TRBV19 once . TGTGCCAGTAGTATGGGGCCCAAACGTGGCTACACCTTC CASSMGPKRGYTF
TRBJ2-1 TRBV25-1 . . TGTGCCAGCAGGACCTCGGAAGGTCAGCGTTACAATGAGCAGTTCTTC CASRTSEGQRYNEQFF
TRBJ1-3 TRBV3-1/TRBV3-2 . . TGTGCCAGCAGCCAAAGGGGCTCTGGAAACACCATATATTTT CASSQRGSGNTIYF
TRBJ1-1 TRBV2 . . TGTGCCAGCAATGCCGGGGTGGGGAACACTGAAGCTTTCTTT CASNAGVGNTEAFF
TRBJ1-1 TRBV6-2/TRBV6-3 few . TGTGCCAGCAGTTGGTACAGGGCTGAAGCTTTCTTT CASSWYRAEAFF